A single sample is the source of the 7 T cell receptor beta chains below, sequenced in a study of beta chain features in type 1 diabetes. General study points: Researchers report that Type 1 diabetes patients had moderately but significantly shorter TCRB CDR3s across all four CD4+ subsets.

The investigators reverse transcribed all of the isolated RNA, so they sequenced expressed TCRB transcripts. Profiling relied on immunoSEQ multiplex PCR, and the TCRdb table lists in-frame clones only, not all of them. The table has 300,000 to 350,000 clones, 9.3% seen once; the top ten hold about 1%. The antigens for these receptors are not known. Specimen: central memory CD4+ T cells from blood. Receptor source: a man aged 25 to 40 with type 1 diabetes.

The chain recombines TRBV2 with TRBJ2-3; 8 nucleotides agree with TRBD1. J gave up 8 bases and V 2 bases, and 9 bases lay outside the gene matches. Germline lookup yields CDR1 SNHLY and CDR2 FYNNEI. The CDR3 is 15 amino acids. DNA for the CDR3: TGTGCCAGCAGTGAAAGGAGGACAGGGATCGGTACGCAGTATTTT. Translated, it gives CASSERRTGIGTQYF.

Of note for this clone: Other nucleotide sequences from this sample produce the same CDR3. This chain uses TRBV18 with TRBJ1-1; the match to TRBD1 covers 10 bases. The germline gives CDR1 KGHSH, CDR2 LQKENI. The CDR3 totals 15 residues. Trimming removed 3 bases from V and 5 bases from J; junction bases left unmatched: 6. CDR3 nucleotide sequence: TGTGCCAGCTCACCCGACAGGGGGCAGGGGACTGAAGCTTTCTTT. This codes for CASSPDRGQGTEAFF.

The rearrangement uses TRBV28 and TRBJ1-2; possibly TRBD1 for D (5 bases). This CDR3 has 13 residues. Germline V CDR1 and CDR2: MDHEN, SYDVKM. V was shortened by 8 bases and J by 8 bases, with 18 bases between the two germline ends. The chain's CDR3 is CASYRGAGQGYTF. The CDR3 DNA is TGTGCCAGCTACAGAGGGGCAGGGCAGGGCTACACCTTC.

This clone was found many times. The V and J genes are TRBV13 and TRBJ2-1; perhaps D is TRBD1 or TRBD2 (6 bases each). Germline V CDR1 and CDR2: PRHDT, FYEKMQ (reference sequence). There are 16 residues in the CDR3. V shed 4 bases and J shed 5 bases, with 18 bases lying between them. In DNA form, the CDR3 reads TGTGCCAGCAGCTCACTAGGGGGGACCCAAAACAATGAGCAGTTCTTC. This encodes CASSSLGGTQNNEQFF.

The J gene is TRBJ2-3, the V gene TRBV7-8, with D possibly matching TRBD2 (7 bases). The V end was cut by 3 bases, the J end by 9 bases, with 22 bases between. CDR1 and CDR2 (germline): SGHVS, FQNEAQ. The CDR3 contains 16 residues. The DNA for the CDR3 is TGTGCCAGCAGCTTTCGTGGGGGCAGCGGGGTTGCCACGCAGTATTTT. Residues: CASSFRGGSGVATQYF. Together with reference TRBV7-8 and TRBJ2-3, the CDR3 gives the full variable domain: GAGVSQSPRYKVAKRGQDVALRCDPISGHVSLFWYQQALGQGPEFLTYFQNEAQLDKSGLPSDRFFAERPEGSVSTLKIQRTQQEDSAVYLCASSFRGGSGVATQYFGPGTRLTVL.

This clone was seen many times. This chain uses TRBV5-1 with TRBJ2-2; D remains ambiguous. V gave up 0 bases and J gave up 2 bases, with 8 bases separating them. This CDR3 has 15 residues. Looked up from germline, CDR1 is SGHRS and CDR2 is YFSETQ. CDR3 sequence (DNA): TGCGCCAGCAGCTTGGGGGCAGACAACACCGGGGAGCTGTTTTTT. It translates to CASSLGADNTGELFF.

This clone was detected only a few times. The V gene is TRBV28, the J gene TRBJ1-5; 9 bases are shared with TRBD1. CDR3 length: 13 residues. Germline V gene sequence: CDR1 MDHEN, CDR2 SYDVKM. The ends lost 10 bases at V and 3 bases at J; junction bases unmatched: 4. The DNA for the CDR3 is TGTGCCACCCGACAGGGGGTCAATCAGCCCCAGCATTTT. Translation gives CATRQGVNQPQHF.